This T cell receptor beta chain was identified in a study of blood T cell repertoires in COVID-19. Across the whole study: Donors in the United States, Italy and Spain gave samples during acute or convalescent COVID-19.

While infection was still active, Seattle patients were enrolled and then followed longitudinally. Source study methods: Amplification with reference gene primers provided the estimates of nucleated cell counts. Repertoires were generated with immunoSEQ multiplex PCR, while TCRdb's copy carries only in-frame clones and drops some. Clonal size and the V and J genes are those of that table, whereas D and trimming came from the DNA. This table holds under 250,000 clones, roughly 90% found once. The CDR3 loop spans 14 amino acids. Per the germline V gene, CDR1 is SEHNR and CDR2 is FQNEAQ (reference sequence). Deletions cut 1 base from V and 6 bases from J, with 11 bases between.

Material for sequencing was peripheral blood. This chain uses TRBV7-9 with TRBJ2-3; D is possibly TRBD1 (6 bases). The TCR comes from a man aged 55-75 years with COVID-19, enrolled during active disease. This chain's CDR3 is CASSLGTDGDTQYF. In DNA, the CDR3 is TGTGCCAGCAGCTTAGGGACAGACGGGGATACGCAGTATTTT.